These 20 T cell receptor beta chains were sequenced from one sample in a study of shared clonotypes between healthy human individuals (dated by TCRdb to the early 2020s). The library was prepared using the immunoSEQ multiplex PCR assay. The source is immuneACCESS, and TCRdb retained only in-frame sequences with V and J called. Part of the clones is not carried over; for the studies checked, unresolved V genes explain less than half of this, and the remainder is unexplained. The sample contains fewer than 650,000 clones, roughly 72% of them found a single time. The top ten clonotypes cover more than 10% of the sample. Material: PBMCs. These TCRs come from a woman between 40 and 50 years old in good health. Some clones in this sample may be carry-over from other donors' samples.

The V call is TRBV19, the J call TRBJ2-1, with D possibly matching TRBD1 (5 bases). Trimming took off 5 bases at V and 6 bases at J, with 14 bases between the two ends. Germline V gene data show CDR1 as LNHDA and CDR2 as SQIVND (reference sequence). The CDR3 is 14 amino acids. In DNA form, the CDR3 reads TGTGCCAGTAGTTTCCGACAGACCCTCAATGAGCAGTTCTTC. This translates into CASSFRQTLNEQFF.

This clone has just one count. The CDR3 protein is CASSGGLALNTGELFF. CDR3 coding DNA: TGTGCCAGCAGCGGCGGACTAGCGCTGAACACCGGGGAGCTGTTTTTT. The J gene is TRBJ2-2, the V gene TRBV5-4; TRBD2 aligns across 9 bases. CDR1 SGHNT and CDR2 YYREEE come from the germline V gene (reference sequence). The V segment lost 4 bases and the J segment 1 base; nucleotides outside the gene matches: 5. The CDR3 is made up of 16 amino acids.

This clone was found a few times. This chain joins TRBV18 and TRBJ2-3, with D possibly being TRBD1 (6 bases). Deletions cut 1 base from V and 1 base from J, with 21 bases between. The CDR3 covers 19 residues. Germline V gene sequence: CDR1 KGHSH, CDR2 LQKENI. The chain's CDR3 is CASSPLTTTGTSRTDTQYF. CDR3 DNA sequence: TGTGCCAGCTCACCACTTACGACGACCGGGACAAGCCGCACAGATACGCAGTATTTT.

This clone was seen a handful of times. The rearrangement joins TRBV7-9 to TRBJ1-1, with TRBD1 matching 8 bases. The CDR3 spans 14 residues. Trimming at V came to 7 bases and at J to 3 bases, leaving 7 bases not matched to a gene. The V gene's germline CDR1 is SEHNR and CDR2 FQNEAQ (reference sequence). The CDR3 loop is CASNRQGLDTEAFF. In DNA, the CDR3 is TGTGCCAGCAACCGACAGGGGCTGGACACTGAAGCTTTCTTT.

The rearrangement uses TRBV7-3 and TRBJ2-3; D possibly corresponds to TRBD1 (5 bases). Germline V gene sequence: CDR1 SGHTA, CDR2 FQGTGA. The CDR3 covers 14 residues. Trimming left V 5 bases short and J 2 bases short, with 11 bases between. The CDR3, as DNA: TGTGCCAGCAGCGCCGCCAGGGTCACAGATACGCAGTATTTT. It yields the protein CASSAARVTDTQYF.

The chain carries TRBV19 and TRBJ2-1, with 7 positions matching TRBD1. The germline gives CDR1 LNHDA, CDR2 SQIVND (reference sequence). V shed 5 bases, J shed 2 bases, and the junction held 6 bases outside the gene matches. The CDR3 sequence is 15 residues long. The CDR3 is CASSPQGTPYNEQFF. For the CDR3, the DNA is TGTGCCAGTAGTCCACAGGGGACCCCCTACAATGAGCAGTTCTTC. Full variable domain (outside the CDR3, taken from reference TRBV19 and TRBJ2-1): DGGITQSPKYLFRKEGQNVTLSCEQNLNHDAMYWYRQDPGQGLRLIYYSQIVNDFQKGDIAEGYSVSREKKESFPLTVTSAQKNPTAFYLCASSPQGTPYNEQFFGPGTRLTVL.

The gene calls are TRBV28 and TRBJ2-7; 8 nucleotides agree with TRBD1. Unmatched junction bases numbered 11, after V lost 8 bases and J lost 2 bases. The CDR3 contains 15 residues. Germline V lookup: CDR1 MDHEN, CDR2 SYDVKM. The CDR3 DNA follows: TGTGCCAGCGCCACGAGACAGGGGCGAACCTACGAGCAGTACTTC. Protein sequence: CASATRQGRTYEQYF.

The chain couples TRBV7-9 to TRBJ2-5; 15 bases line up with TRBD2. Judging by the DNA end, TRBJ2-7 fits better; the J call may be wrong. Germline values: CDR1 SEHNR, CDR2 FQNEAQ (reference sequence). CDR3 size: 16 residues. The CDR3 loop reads CASSFGLAGGSYEQYF. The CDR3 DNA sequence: TGTGCCAGCAGCTTCGGACTAGCGGGAGGGTCCTACGAGCAGTACTTC.

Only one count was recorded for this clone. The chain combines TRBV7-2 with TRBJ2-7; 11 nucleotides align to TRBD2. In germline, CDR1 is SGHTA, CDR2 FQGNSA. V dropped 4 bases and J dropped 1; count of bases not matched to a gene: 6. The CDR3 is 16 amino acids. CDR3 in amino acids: CASSSPGTSGSYEQYF. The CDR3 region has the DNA TGTGCCAGCAGCTCCCCCGGGACTAGCGGATCCTACGAGCAGTACTTC.

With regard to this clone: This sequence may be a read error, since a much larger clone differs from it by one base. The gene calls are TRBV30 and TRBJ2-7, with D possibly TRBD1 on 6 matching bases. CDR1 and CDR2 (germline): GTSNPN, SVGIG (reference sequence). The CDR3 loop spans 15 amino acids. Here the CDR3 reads CAWRATGQVSYEQCF. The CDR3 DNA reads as TGTGCCTGGAGGGCAACAGGGCAGGTGTCCTACGAGCAGTGCTTC.

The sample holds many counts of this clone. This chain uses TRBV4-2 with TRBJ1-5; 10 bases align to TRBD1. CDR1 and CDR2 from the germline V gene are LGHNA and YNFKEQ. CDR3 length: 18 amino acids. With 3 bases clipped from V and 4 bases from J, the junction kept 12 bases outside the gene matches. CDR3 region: CASSQTGGAGARNQPQHF. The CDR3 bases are TGTGCCAGCAGCCAGACAGGGGGCGCGGGGGCTCGGAATCAGCCCCAGCATTTT.

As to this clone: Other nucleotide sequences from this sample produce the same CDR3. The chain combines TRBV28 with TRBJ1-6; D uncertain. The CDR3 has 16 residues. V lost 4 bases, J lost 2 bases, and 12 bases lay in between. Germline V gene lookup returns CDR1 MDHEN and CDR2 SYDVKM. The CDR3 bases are TGTGCCAGCAGTTCTCCCCGACGGACCTATAATTCACCCCTCCACTTT. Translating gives CASSSPRRTYNSPLHF. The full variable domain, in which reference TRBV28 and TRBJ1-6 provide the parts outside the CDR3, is DVKVTQSSRYLVKRTGEKVFLECVQDMDHENMFWYRQDPGLGLRLIYFSYDVKMKEKGDIPEGYSVSREKKERFSLILESASTNQTSMYLCASSSPRRTYNSPLHFGNGTRLTVT.

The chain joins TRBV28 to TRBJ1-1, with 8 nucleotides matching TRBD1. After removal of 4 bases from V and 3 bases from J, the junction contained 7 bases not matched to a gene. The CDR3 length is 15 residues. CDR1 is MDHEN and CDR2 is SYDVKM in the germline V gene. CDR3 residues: CASSSNRGWDTEAFF. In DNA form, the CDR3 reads TGTGCCAGCAGTTCGAACAGGGGGTGGGACACTGAAGCTTTCTTT.

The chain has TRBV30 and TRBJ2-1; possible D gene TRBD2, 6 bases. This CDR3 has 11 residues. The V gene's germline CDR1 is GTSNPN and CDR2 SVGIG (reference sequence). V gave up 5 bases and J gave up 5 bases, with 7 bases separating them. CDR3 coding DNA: TGTGCCTGGCGGGAGAACAATGAGCAGTTCTTC. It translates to CAWRENNEQFF.

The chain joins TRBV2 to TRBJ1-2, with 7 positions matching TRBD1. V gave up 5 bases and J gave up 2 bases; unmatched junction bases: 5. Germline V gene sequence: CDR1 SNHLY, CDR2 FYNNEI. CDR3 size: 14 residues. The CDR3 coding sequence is TGTGCCAGCAGTACGGAGACAGGGAACTATGGCTACACCTTC. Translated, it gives CASSTETGNYGYTF.

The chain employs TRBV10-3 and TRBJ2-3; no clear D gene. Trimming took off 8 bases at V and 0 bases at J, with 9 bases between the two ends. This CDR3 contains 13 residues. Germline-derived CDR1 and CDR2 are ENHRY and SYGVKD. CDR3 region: CAIAKVSTDTQYF. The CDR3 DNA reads TGTGCCATCGCCAAAGTCAGCACAGATACGCAGTATTTT.

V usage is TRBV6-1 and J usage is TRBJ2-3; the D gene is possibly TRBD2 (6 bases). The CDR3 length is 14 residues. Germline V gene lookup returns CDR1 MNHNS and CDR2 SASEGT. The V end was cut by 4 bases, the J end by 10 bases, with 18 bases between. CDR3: CASSALGGSNAQYF. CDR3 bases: TGTGCCAGCAGTGCACTGGGGGGATCCAATGCGCAGTATTTT.

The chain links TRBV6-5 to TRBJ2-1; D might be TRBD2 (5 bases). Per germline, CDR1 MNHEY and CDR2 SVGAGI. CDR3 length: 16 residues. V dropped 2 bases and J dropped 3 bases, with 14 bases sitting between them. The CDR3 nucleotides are TGTGCCAGCAGTTACGGGGAATTAGCGTTCTACAATGAGCAGTTCTTC. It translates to CASSYGELAFYNEQFF.

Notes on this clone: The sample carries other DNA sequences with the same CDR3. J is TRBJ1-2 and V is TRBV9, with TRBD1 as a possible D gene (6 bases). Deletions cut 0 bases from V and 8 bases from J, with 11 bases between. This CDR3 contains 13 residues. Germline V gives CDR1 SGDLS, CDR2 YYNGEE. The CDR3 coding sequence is TGTGCCAGCAGCGTAGGAGGGGGGGTCGGCTACACCTTC. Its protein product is CASSVGGGVGYTF. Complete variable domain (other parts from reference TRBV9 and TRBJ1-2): DSGVTQTPKHLITATGQRVTLRCSPRSGDLSVYWYQQSLDQGLQFLIQYYNGEERAKGNILERFSAQQFPDLHSELNLSSLELGDSALYFCASSVGGGVGYTFGSGTRLTVV.

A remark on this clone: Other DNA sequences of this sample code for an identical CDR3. The CDR3 loop reads CSVGTGGTEAFF. The CDR3 DNA reads TGCAGCGTTGGAACAGGTGGCACTGAAGCTTTCTTT. The chain joins TRBV29-1 to TRBJ1-1, with a possible D match to TRBD1 (5 bases). Germline V CDR1 and CDR2: SQVTM, ANQGSEA. Trimming took off 4 bases at V and 4 bases at J, with 10 bases between the two ends. CDR3 length equals 12 residues.